This T cell receptor beta chain was observed in a study of cytomegalovirus exposure and HLA in healthy donors (dated by TCRdb to about 2017). For the wider study: An earlier analysis of some 600 of the donors reported approximately 280 Gb of sequence data and 117 million unique TCR beta sequences obtained from 180 million or so T cells. Roughly 300 gigabases of sequencing data and 78 million or so unique TCR sequences were included in an early release covering around 600 HLA-typed donors. Among the roughly 390 genotyped donors, approximately 77% belonged to the genetic ancestry cluster associated with self-reported Caucasian donors. The study was designed to test whether signatures of past pathogen exposure could be identified by cataloging public T cell receptors. The T cell repertoires of roughly 660 subjects were profiled by immunosequencing and related to cytomegalovirus serostatus. In addition to the first cohort of 650 to 750 subjects, a separate validation cohort of approximately 130 different subjects was used. To predict cytomegalovirus infection status, the study brought together high-throughput TCR immunosequencing, statistical association of individual TCRs with disease status, and machine learning. To study patterns of TCR occurrence, a later analysis re-analyzed previously published TCR beta repertoires from 550 to 800 donors and added high-resolution HLA genotyping. In the later analysis, no new phenotypic data were used to find candidate immune exposures; instead, reliance was placed on TCR beta sequences and their occurrence across donors. In an earlier analysis of a few hundred of the donors, high-throughput TCR beta sequencing was used to judge whether each TCR beta V gene segment behaved as functional or pseudogenic. Alongside the repertoire data, information on donor age, sex, ethnicity and CMV serostatus was compiled. A later genetic analysis took genome-wide SNP genotypes for about 55% of the 666 donors and used that subset as a discovery cohort. Every discovery cohort repertoire had been produced on one sequencing platform. HLA typing covered class I and class II loci at four-digit resolution. Typing coverage varied by locus: about 620-630 donors for A, B, C, DRB1 and DQB1; more than 500 for DQA1; over 600 for DPA1; 450 to 480 for DPB1. Because of strong linkage in the cohort, roughly five DR-DQ haplotypes were treated as single units for association and clustering. Across roughly 420 genotyped donors of the cohort, an average of approximately 220,000 unique TCR beta nucleotide sequences per donor were sequenced, and 15% to 20% of those sequences were non-productive.

The protocol used for the library was the immunoSEQ multiplex PCR assay. For the multiplex PCR, a mixture combining 60 forward primers for TCR Vbeta segments and 13 reverse primers for TCR Jbeta segments was used. The CDR3 region of rearranged TCR beta genes was amplified from genomic DNA with a multiplex PCR assay. The Illumina HiSeq System was used to sequence the amplified TCR beta libraries as 87-base-pair reads. On the authors' methods: Across the 500 to 850 repertoires, a later analysis counted tens of millions of unique TCR beta chains, 9 million to 14 million of which were shared by at least two donors. A nearest-neighbor algorithm error-corrected the raw reads and collapsed the reads into unique sequences, merging closely related sequences to remove PCR and sequencing errors. V, D and J gene segments were assigned by aligning CDR3 sequences to IMGT reference sequences. For a sequence to be retained, at least a six-nucleotide match to both a V gene segment and a J gene segment was required. Rearrangements were called productive when the CDR3 lacked stop codons and stayed in frame with V and J; all others were non-productive. CDR3 was defined according to IMGT convention as the region running from the second conserved V-encoded cysteine to the conserved J-encoded phenylalanine. In an earlier analysis of just under 600 of the donors, sequences lacking an unambiguous match to a single V gene segment were excluded. An earlier analysis of a few hundred of the donors called V segments functional above 56.7% productive rearrangements and segregating when the between-donor standard deviation exceeded 5%. To diagnose cytomegalovirus status from the catalog of TCR beta chain sequences, a statistical classification framework was built. In a later analysis, V and J genes were assigned by comparing TCR nucleotide sequences against IMGT/GENE-DB human TR gene sequences. Using the TCRdist pipeline, a later analysis assigned CDR3 sequences along with most-parsimonious VDJ recombination scenarios. In a later analysis, every TCR beta chain was defined by the combination of its CDR3 amino acid sequence and its V-gene family, and reads without a unique V-gene family were dropped. To address suspected cross-contamination and a sequencing artifact, a later analysis removed under 600 highly shared, low-generation-probability nucleotide sequences. A later analysis calculated a clonal expansion index for each public chain from normalized within-repertoire ranks of inferred template counts. In a later analysis, generation probabilities were computed with a VDJ recombination model fitted to out-of-frame rearrangements, and the resulting probabilities were checked against IGoR. In a later analysis, hypergeometric tests were used to score TCR-TCR, TCR-HLA and TCR-CMV co-occurrence, with a repertoire-size bias correction applied to TCR pairs. To estimate false discovery rates, a later analysis permuted the HLA or CMV assignments 20 times. A later analysis grouped co-occurring TCRs with DBSCAN, adding TCRdist sequence similarity when clustering within HLA-allele-positive subsets. Co-occurrence clustering excluded repertoires with fewer than 30,000 or more than 120,000 public chains, plus five with anomalous nucleotide sharing. TCRdb took over this immuneACCESS table, retaining in-frame rearrangements with V and J assigned. Such tables are incomplete; in checked studies, under half of the missing clones stem from an unresolved V gene, and the remainder is unexplained. Clonal size and the V and J genes are those of that table, whereas D and trimming came from the DNA. The sample profile shows approximately 200,000 clones; roughly 81% of them were found once. The ten largest clones represent about 3.1% of the sample.

Points on this clone: No cognate antigen has been identified for it. Base qualities are not at hand, and no much larger clone is one base apart.

The cohort was made up of under 800 healthy bone marrow donors. At the time of sampling, all cohort members were nominally healthy, though unrecorded immune exposures were likely present. The donor was CMV seropositive and was included in the group of 250 to 300 seropositive cohort members. Every donor gave a peripheral blood sample, and the peripheral blood mononuclear cells from that sample were used for TCR beta sequencing. Genomic DNA was extracted from the blood cell samples with the Qiagen DNeasy Blood Extraction Kit. Per the germline V gene, SNHLY is the CDR1 and FYNNEI is the CDR2. From the cysteine through the phenylalanine, the CDR3 covers 12 amino acids. CDR3 DNA is the only sequence kept; it has 36 bases, read in frame from the first base. At the junction V is shortened by 7 bases and J by 8 bases, with 14 bases in between. The full study reports these points: Roughly uniform sequencing depth across donors was assumed in presence/absence analyses, although this assumption may not hold. In a later analysis, most CMV-associated TCR beta chains were found to appear HLA-restricted, with HLA associations seemingly driven largely by CMV exposure. A later genetic analysis associated a missense DCLRE1C variant with V-gene and J-gene trimming of TCR beta chains, and an independent cohort replicated the association. Because HLA typing was unavailable for some donors at each locus, only the typed subset was used in association tests. While some public TCRs were present in many individuals, most TCR sequences turned up only very rarely across donors. The classifier was reported to diagnose cytomegalovirus status with high specificity and sensitivity in both the original and validation cohorts. Only TCR beta chains were sequenced in this cohort, and the absence of alpha or paired-chain data limited detectable features. Because counts were too low, 15 to 20 rarely observed V segments, including chromosome 9 orphons, were left out of the earlier analysis of approximately 580 of the donors. Some IMGT-functional V segments, including TRBV6-2 and TRBV6-3, could not be distinguished by the 87-base-pair reads and were therefore excluded. At a false discovery rate of 0.05, a later analysis linked under 20,000 TCR beta sequences to specific HLA alleles. The only immune exposure information available for the cohort was CMV serostatus. A cluster of highly shared sequence variants was judged likely to be a technical artifact of the sequencing pipeline. According to the authors, the approach could potentially be generalized to other disease states and immunological phenotypes. The study gave a list of 150 to 200 TCR beta chains associated with cytomegalovirus. According to a later analysis, parvovirus B19, influenza, CMV and Epstein-Barr virus appeared linked to several top co-occurrence clusters. Linkage disequilibrium might explain the correlated functional status among segregating V segments, but an unknown experimental factor could not be excluded. Strong co-occurrence of HLA alleles, especially DR and DQ, made assigning TCR associations to individual alleles difficult. Compared with the roughly 600-donor mean, donors in an Asian-associated ancestry cluster had fewer N-insertions in productive TCRs, according to a later genetic analysis. In vitro tests confirmed that a few of the cytomegalovirus-associated TCR beta chains recognize cytomegalovirus antigens. In an earlier analysis of under 600 of the donors, most TCR beta V segments were observed in productive rearrangements about 87% or about 30% of the time, broadly matching IMGT annotations. In a later analysis, the rate of TCR association differed among HLA loci, with DRB1 alleles having the most associated TCRs and HLA-C alleles having the fewest. A later analysis found that HLA-associated TCR beta chains were more clonally expanded and had lower generation probabilities than equally common non-associated chains. A further reported finding was that TCR beta sequences accurately predicted the HLA-A and HLA-B alleles for most subjects in the first cohort.

The rearranged segments are TRBV2 and TRBJ1-2, with no D gene named confidently. Input material: PBMCs. This TCR was sampled from a woman in her 30s in good health and CMV-seropositive. The nucleotide sequence is given as TGTGCCAGCACGGGTTGGCCGGAAGGCTACACCTTC. It encodes CASTGWPEGYTF.